Detailed here is one T cell receptor beta chain. The authors produced TCR alpha and TCR beta cDNA libraries with sample barcodes and UMIs by 5'RACE using constant-segment primers. TCRdb used MiXCR to reprocess the 5' RACE reads, holding one entry per CDR3 protein. Among under 400,000 distinct CDR3 sequences listed, 20% to 25% were seen once. These data are taken from a study of T-cell memory formation after mild COVID-19. The CDR3 contains 14 residues. Germline CDR1 reads MNHEY; CDR2 reads SMNVEV (reference sequence). Between the trimmed V and J ends, which lost 6 bases and 0 bases, there was a span of 9 bases.

This TCR was recovered from an adult woman who had mild COVID-19 (a few samples of this study predate the infection). Cell type and time point are not known. The V gene is TRBV27, the J gene TRBJ1-5; no firm D call. The sequencing input was PBMCs or a T cell subset sorted from them (not recorded which). CDR3 DNA: TGTGCCAGCAGGAAGGGAAATAGCAATCAGCCCCAGCATTTT. It translates to CASRKGNSNQPQHF.